Listed below are T cell receptor beta chains from one sample, sequenced in a study of OX40 agonist ivuxolimab in advanced cancers. Some clones are missing from TCRdb's copy, which holds only in-frame ones; the method was immunoSEQ multiplex PCR. Of around 35,000 clones in the sample, about 92% were seen once. Sequenced material: CD4+ or CD8+ T cells sorted from blood, taken in a trial of the OX40 agonist ivuxolimab. All receptors derive from an adult with an advanced solid tumor such as melanoma, head and neck, liver or kidney cancer. The conserved cysteine and the conserved F or W are not part of the CDR3 here. A D gene is named only where the DNA matches it firmly.

v_call	d_call	j_call	cdr3_aa
TRBV30	.	TRBJ2-7	AWSPGNEQY
TRBV5-4	TRBD2	TRBJ2-1	ASSFPQAGVNEQF
TRBV4-2	.	TRBJ2-1	ASSRSASSSYNEQF
TRBV9	.	TRBJ2-1	ASSVNPGSGNNEQF
TRBV13	TRBD1	TRBJ2-7	ASSPSDRRMNYEQY
TRBV11-1	TRBD1	TRBJ1-2	ASSSRGNHYGYT
TRBV30	.	TRBJ2-7	ASTGSPFGQY
TRBV28	.	TRBJ2-7	ASSLSRVGEQY
TRBV11-2	.	TRBJ1-1	ASSPSGGAGLNTEAF
TRBV30	TRBD1	TRBJ1-2	AWSGQGSNYGYT
TRBV9	.	TRBJ1-2	ASSVAGFDYGYT
TRBV27	.	TRBJ1-2	ASSLIGNYGYT
TRBV5-5	.	TRBJ2-7	ASSRWSSTAYEQY
TRBV7-6	TRBD1	TRBJ2-7	ASSLVRDRAWEQY
TRBV5-8	.	TRBJ2-7	ASSLGGTAYEQY
TRBV14	.	TRBJ1-1	ASSQDRGGGTEAF
TRBV19	.	TRBJ2-7	ATSPFLRVGNSYEQY
TRBV29-1	TRBD2	TRBJ2-2	SVEAGVDTGELF
TRBV7-9	.	TRBJ2-1	ASSHRDWQGNEQF
TRBV2	.	TRBJ1-2	ASNGPGYGYT
TRBV28	.	TRBJ2-5	ASSHPPSETEETQY
TRBV4-3	.	TRBJ2-2	ASSQDWAGSGELF
TRBV12-5	.	TRBJ1-1	ASGLVISGNNLRAMNTEAF
TRBV7-6	TRBD2	TRBJ2-2	ASSHGLAGDRELF
TRBV19	TRBD1	TRBJ2-1	ASSRDRGYNNEQF
TRBV9	TRBD2	TRBJ2-4	ASSAPSGSVAKNIQY
TRBV4-3	TRBD2	TRBJ2-2	ASSQVLAGEGTGELF
TRBV6-5	TRBD1	TRBJ2-1	ASSYSGQGRDNEQF
TRBV28	TRBD2	TRBJ2-7	ASSEVPSGSYEQY
TRBV30	TRBD2	TRBJ2-7	AWREGQSEQY
TRBV6-5	.	TRBJ1-3	ASSYSTTTIY
TRBV7-9	.	TRBJ2-1	ASSPRSMYEQF
TRBV4-1	.	TRBJ2-2	ASSLVGTHTGELF
TRBV13	TRBD2	TRBJ2-7	ASSHHPTSGGYEQY
TRBV27	TRBD1	TRBJ2-2	ASSPKGAGNTGELF
TRBV4-3	.	TRBJ2-3	ASTPTLGAPLTDTQY
TRBV19	TRBD1	TRBJ2-2	ASSGGQANTGELF
TRBV28	.	TRBJ2-7	ASSLGEKSHSYEQY
TRBV5-6	TRBD1	TRBJ2-1	ASTPGTDYNEQF
TRBV11-2	.	TRBJ2-1	ASRGVHEQF
TRBV28	TRBD1	TRBJ2-7	ASSLLRTGVYEQY
TRBV6-5	.	TRBJ2-4	ASSYNSKNIQY
TRBV4-3	.	TRBJ2-1	ASSQEHTPYNEQF
TRBV18	.	TRBJ2-7	ASSPGFEQY
TRBV28	.	TRBJ1-1	ASRAGGQGWSEAF
TRBV15	TRBD2	TRBJ2-1	ATSRTAGLAGGNTYNEQF
TRBV7-9	TRBD2	TRBJ2-2	ASSSPRLAGTAGELF
TRBV4-1	.	TRBJ2-2	ASSSLTGELF
TRBV6-6	.	TRBJ1-1	ASSPPGLNTEAF
TRBV6-5	TRBD1	TRBJ2-7	ASSYSGQESF
TRBV4-3	.	TRBJ2-7	ASSQDRSSYEQY
TRBV7-9	.	TRBJ2-7	ASSLVGSPLSGQY
TRBV2	TRBD2	TRBJ2-7	ASWTSGHPSYEQY
TRBV7-9	.	TRBJ2-7	ASSRTTLYEQY